The 8 T cell receptor beta chains given below trace back to one sample, sequenced in a study of vaccination effects on CD4 cells after COVID-19. Method: immunoSEQ multiplex PCR; TCRdb's copy keeps in-frame clones and lacks some. The sample consists of about 33,000 clones, approximately 78% of them appearing once. For these receptors, no antigen is known. Antigen-specific CD4+ T cell clonotypes were called by their expansion after viral peptide-pool culture in ViraFEST. The culture ran for 9 to 11 days, and then CD4+ T cells were isolated. Everyone in the study got two shots of either the BNT162b2 or mRNA-1273 vaccine. The sequenced sample was CD4+ T cells from PBMCs cultured with HCoV-NL63 spike peptides, obtained after COVID-19 vaccination. These receptors were obtained from a human donor who received a COVID-19 vaccine. Some clones in this sample may be carry-over from other donors' samples.

A few counts support this clone. J is TRBJ1-1 and V is TRBV2; 7 bases agree with TRBD1. CDR3 length: 14 residues. Trimming took 2 bases from V and 4 from J; bases not matched to a gene: 4. CDR1 and CDR2 from the germline V gene are SNHLY and FYNNEI. CDR3 in amino acids: CASSERGLGTEAFF. In nucleotides, the CDR3 is TGTGCCAGCAGTGAAAGGGGGCTAGGCACTGAAGCTTTCTTT.

This clone is medium-sized within its sample. This rearrangement joins TRBV7-3 to TRBJ2-3; D gene unclear. CDR1 is SGHTA, CDR2 FQGTGA, per germline. V lost 2 bases, J lost 6 bases, and 6 bases lay in between. CDR3 size: 12 residues. The CDR3 DNA is TGTGCCAGCAGCTTATATGGGGATACGCAGTATTTT. Translated: CASSLYGDTQYF.

Only a few counts were recorded for this clone. V usage is TRBV9 and J usage is TRBJ1-2, with TRBD1 as a possible D gene (5 bases). Germline V gives CDR1 SGDLS, CDR2 YYNGEE. The CDR3 is 17 amino acids. Trimming took off 3 bases at V and 2 bases at J, with 20 bases between the two ends. The CDR3 loop is CASSEGGPGRTNYGYTF. In DNA, the CDR3 is TGTGCCAGCAGCGAGGGAGGTCCGGGACGGACAAACTATGGCTACACCTTC.

V and J are TRBV7-9 and TRBJ1-1; no clear D gene. The length of the CDR3 is 13 residues. With 0 bases removed from V and 9 bases from J, the gap between germline ends came to 11 bases. Germline V lookup: CDR1 SEHNR, CDR2 FQNEAQ (reference sequence). CDR3 residues: CASSLAPGRQAFF. Here the CDR3 DNA reads TGTGCCAGCAGCTTAGCGCCTGGTCGTCAAGCTTTCTTT. The whole variable domain, filled in from reference TRBV7-9 and TRBJ1-1, reads DTGVSQNPRHKITKRGQNVTFRCDPISEHNRLYWYRQTLGQGPEFLTYFQNEAQLEKSRLLSDRFSAERPKGSFSTLEIQRTEQGDSAMYLCASSLAPGRQAFFGQGTRLTVV.

This sequence joins TRBV28 and TRBJ1-2; 9 bases agree with TRBD1. Germline assignment: CDR1 MDHEN and CDR2 SYDVKM. The length of the CDR3 is 14 residues. V shed 6 bases and J 7 bases; nucleotides not matched to a gene: 9. The CDR3 spells CASRRTGTGTGYTF. For the CDR3, the DNA is TGTGCCAGCAGACGTACCGGGACAGGGACTGGCTACACCTTC.

The V call is TRBV5-1, the J call TRBJ2-7; 9 nucleotides line up with TRBD1. The germline gives CDR1 SGHRS, CDR2 YFSETQ. V shed 2 bases and J 5 bases; nucleotides not matched to a gene: 5. The CDR3 totals 14 residues. The CDR3 is CASSFRQGVNEQYV. The CDR3, as DNA: TGCGCCAGCAGCTTCCGACAGGGGGTCAACGAGCAGTACGTC.

The chain combines TRBV6-6 with TRBJ1-4; the match to TRBD1 covers 7 bases. There are 14 residues in the CDR3. J lost 7 bases, V lost 5 bases, and 7 bases had no gene match. CDR1 is MNHNY and CDR2 is SVGAGI in the germline V gene (reference sequence). The CDR3 sequence is CASSPQGGAEKLFF. The CDR3 DNA is TGTGCCAGCAGTCCCCAGGGGGGAGCTGAAAAACTGTTTTTT.

V gene TRBV9 combines with J gene TRBJ2-2; 7 bases map to TRBD1. The germline gives CDR1 SGDLS, CDR2 YYNGEE. The CDR3 spans 15 residues. V shed 0 bases and J 5 bases; nucleotides not matched to a gene: 4. DNA of the CDR3: TGTGCCAGCAGCGTAGCTTCACAGGGGACCGGGGAGCTGTTTTTT. Encoded protein: CASSVASQGTGELFF.